The present TCR beta chain was sequenced within a study of T-cell memory formation after mild COVID-19 (dated by TCRdb to about 2021). Regarding the complete study: Most TCR sequence clusters were specific to one of the two donors. Longitudinal TCRalpha and TCRbeta repertoire sequencing tracked T-cell clones expanding and contracting after mild COVID-19 in a couple of donors. Two young, previously healthy adult volunteers made up the cohort, one male and one female.

Sequenced on an Illumina NovaSeq 6000. TCRalpha and TCRbeta cDNA libraries were built by 5'RACE with constant-segment primers, adding sample barcodes and unique molecular identifiers. RNA was extracted from every sample with Trizol reagent. Amplification of the libraries took two PCR steps, and the second step added a second sample barcode plus Illumina TruSeq adapters. The libraries were sequenced on an Illumina NovaSeq using 2 x 150 bp paired-end reads. The study's processing was this. The reads were demultiplexed and collapsed into UMI-guided consensus sequences using migec v1.2.7. Using mixcr v2.1.11, the UMI consensuses were aligned to TRA and TRB V and J templates and assembled into clonotypes. A clonotype was counted as expanded or contracted only if both edgeR and NoisET called the change significant, with noise models trained on biological replicates. For edgeR calls, a false discovery rate-adjusted p below 0.01 and a log2 fold-change threshold of 1 were applied. PCA with hierarchical clustering of max-normalized trajectories of the 1000 most abundant clonotypes was used as exploratory dynamics analysis. Each responding clone was given a CD4 or CD8 phenotype based on the CD4+ and CD8+ repertoires, which had been sequenced separately. TCRdb cleaned the public reads at Q25 with fastp, built clones with MiXCR and kept in-frame beta chains. All rows with the same CDR3 protein become a single entry with the most common DNA and genes. The V and J calls come from TCRdb's annotation, not from the publication. Within this sample are about 470,000 distinct CDR3 sequences, with 15% to 20% of them counted one time only. About 12% of the sample is in the top ten clones.

This clonotype was picked up many times. Its cognate antigen has yet to be identified. No base qualities exist here, and no much larger clone lies one base off it. Ficoll-Paque density gradient centrifugation was the method used to isolate PBMCs. The study at large found these results: Whether the second-wave clones peaking on day 37 were SARS-CoV-2 specific was not confirmed. Contracting CD4+ clones were located mainly in the CM and EM memory subsets, whereas CD8+ clones were found to be enriched in EMRA. Some responding clones were found in pre-infection memory, which suggests that pre-existing cross-reactive memory T cells took part in the SARS-CoV-2 response. The study included only a couple of mild cases, and larger cohorts that include severe cases with pre-infection samples were judged to be necessary. Clones that contracted from day 15 to 85 showed balanced CD4/CD8 phenotypes, whereas a second wave of clones that expanded from day 15 to 37 leaned towards CD4+.

The TCR comes from an adult woman who had mild COVID-19 (a few samples of this study predate the infection). The sample titles of this study are shuffled in the database, so cell type and time point are left out; the donor was told from shared clones. Sequences were obtained from PBMCs or a T cell subset sorted from them (not recorded which).

The CDR3 reads CASSLGGSEQYF. The bases read TGTGCCAGCAGTTTAGGGGGTAGCGAGCAGTACTTC. The sequence is built from TRBV12-3 or TRBV12-4 and TRBJ2-7, with the D gene not clear enough to name. V loses 1 base of germline sequence and J loses 6 bases, and the interval between the two ends is 7 bases. From its cysteine to its phenylalanine, the CDR3 spans 12 amino acids. The CDR3 DNA has 36 bases and is translated from base 1.